These T cell receptor beta chains were read from a single sample in a study of T cell responses to AZD1222 COVID-19 vaccine. The assay was immunoSEQ multiplex PCR, and TCRdb's table has in-frame clones only and misses some. Counted here are 80,000 or so clones, 90% to 95% occurring once; the ten biggest clones make up roughly 4.5%. The specimen comprised peripheral blood, sampled on day 0 of MenACWY control vaccination. The origin of the receptors is an adult in good health. The CDR3 runs from the conserved cysteine through the conserved F or W. D genes are given only for firm matches. Clone size, where shown, is once, few, many, or a class for clones that have expanded.

D gene: .; clone size: few; J gene: TRBJ2-5; V gene: TRBV2; CDR3 protein: CASSEAWGSGRETQYF; CDR3 DNA: TGTGCCAGCAGTGAAGCGTGGGGGTCAGGGCGAGAGACCCAGTACTTC
D gene: .; clone size: .; J gene: TRBJ2-1; V gene: TRBV4-1; CDR3 protein: CASSQDEGDLPQQFF; CDR3 DNA: TGCGCCAGCAGCCAAGATGAGGGGGACCTCCCTCAGCAGTTCTTC
D gene: TRBD2; clone size: .; J gene: TRBJ2-2; V gene: TRBV5-1; CDR3 protein: CASSSVAGGPAGELFF; CDR3 DNA: TGCGCCAGCAGCTCCGTAGCGGGAGGGCCAGCCGGGGAGCTGTTTTTT
D gene: TRBD1; clone size: .; J gene: TRBJ2-3; V gene: TRBV27; CDR3 protein: CASSTLLQGAGDTQYF; CDR3 DNA: TGTGCCAGCAGTACTCTTTTACAGGGGGCCGGGGATACGCAGTATTTT
D gene: TRBD1; clone size: once; J gene: TRBJ2-7; V gene: TRBV7-2; CDR3 protein: CASSPQGVGPYEQYF; CDR3 DNA: TGTGCCAGCAGCCCACAGGGGGTAGGCCCCTACGAGCAGTACTTC
D gene: .; clone size: .; J gene: TRBJ1-1; V gene: TRBV6-2/TRBV6-3; CDR3 protein: CASSSPGTPNTEAFF; CDR3 DNA: TGTGCCAGCAGTTCTCCCGGGACACCGAACACTGAAGCTTTCTTT
D gene: TRBD2; clone size: .; J gene: TRBJ2-1; V gene: TRBV3-1/TRBV3-2; CDR3 protein: CASSPRTRPNNEQFF; CDR3 DNA: TGTGCCAGCAGCCCGAGGACTAGGCCGAACAATGAGCAGTTCTTC
D gene: TRBD1; clone size: .; J gene: TRBJ2-2; V gene: TRBV7-3; CDR3 protein: CASSTTGTGGSGELFF; CDR3 DNA: TGTGCCAGCAGCACAACCGGGACAGGGGGGTCCGGGGAGCTGTTTTTT
D gene: TRBD1; clone size: once; J gene: TRBJ1-2; V gene: TRBV14; CDR3 protein: CASSPRTGDGYTF; CDR3 DNA: TGTGCCAGCAGCCCAAGGACAGGGGACGGCTACACCTTC
D gene: .; clone size: .; J gene: TRBJ2-5; V gene: TRBV28; CDR3 protein: CASRPLGETQYF; CDR3 DNA: TGTGCCAGCAGACCCCTCGGAGAGACCCAGTACTTC
D gene: .; clone size: .; J gene: TRBJ1-4; V gene: TRBV5-1; CDR3 protein: CASSLERSGGRELFF; CDR3 DNA: TGCGCCAGCAGCTTGGAACGGTCCGGGGGACGGGAACTGTTTTTT
D gene: .; clone size: .; J gene: TRBJ2-3; V gene: TRBV7-9; CDR3 protein: CASSLAGGQDTQYF; CDR3 DNA: TGTGCCAGCAGCCTAGCTGGAGGCCAAGATACGCAGTATTTT
D gene: TRBD1; clone size: once; J gene: TRBJ1-2; V gene: TRBV6-5; CDR3 protein: CASSYGTGDPDGYTF; CDR3 DNA: TGTGCCAGCAGTTACGGGACAGGAGACCCTGATGGCTACACCTTC
D gene: .; clone size: .; J gene: TRBJ2-7; V gene: TRBV7-9; CDR3 protein: CASSFTPYEQYF; CDR3 DNA: TGTGCCAGCAGCTTCACACCCTACGAGCAGTACTTC
D gene: TRBD1; clone size: .; J gene: TRBJ2-7; V gene: TRBV7-2; CDR3 protein: CASSVTGTGPYEQYF; CDR3 DNA: TGTGCCAGCAGCGTAACTGGGACAGGGCCCTACGAGCAGTACTTC
D gene: TRBD2; clone size: .; J gene: TRBJ2-1; V gene: TRBV29-1; CDR3 protein: CSVEKTSGREPYNEQFF; CDR3 DNA: TGCAGCGTTGAAAAGACTAGCGGGAGGGAACCCTACAATGAGCAGTTCTTC
D gene: .; clone size: .; J gene: TRBJ1-6; V gene: TRBV28; CDR3 protein: CASGDLGPLGSPLHF; CDR3 DNA: TGTGCCAGCGGAGACCTGGGACCCCTGGGATCACCCCTCCACTTT
D gene: .; clone size: .; J gene: TRBJ2-7; V gene: TRBV12-3/TRBV12-4; CDR3 protein: CASKGPYEQYF; CDR3 DNA: TGTGCCAGCAAGGGGCCGTACGAGCAGTACTTC
D gene: .; clone size: .; J gene: TRBJ2-6; V gene: TRBV29-1; CDR3 protein: CSVYTGLSGANVLTF; CDR3 DNA: TGCAGCGTATATACAGGGCTCTCTGGGGCCAACGTCCTGACTTTC
D gene: TRBD2; clone size: .; J gene: TRBJ2-1; V gene: TRBV5-1; CDR3 protein: CATSGGRVYNEQFF; CDR3 DNA: TGCGCCACCTCTGGCGGGAGGGTCTACAATGAGCAGTTCTTC
D gene: .; clone size: .; J gene: TRBJ2-6; V gene: TRBV4-2; CDR3 protein: CASSQEALPGANVLTF; CDR3 DNA: TGTGCCAGCAGCCAAGAAGCGCTGCCTGGGGCCAACGTCCTGACTTTC
D gene: .; clone size: .; J gene: TRBJ2-6; V gene: TRBV2; CDR3 protein: CASRPGSGANVLTF; CDR3 DNA: TGTGCCAGCAGGCCAGGCTCTGGGGCCAACGTCCTGACTTTC
D gene: .; clone size: .; J gene: TRBJ2-2; V gene: TRBV7-2; CDR3 protein: CASTLGSRNTGELFF; CDR3 DNA: TGTGCCAGCACCCTGGGCAGTCGGAACACCGGGGAGCTGTTTTTT
D gene: .; clone size: few; J gene: TRBJ1-2; V gene: TRBV11-2; CDR3 protein: CASSLRVVGGGYGYTF; CDR3 DNA: TGTGCCAGCAGCTTAAGGGTAGTAGGGGGAGGATATGGCTACACCTTC
D gene: TRBD1; clone size: .; J gene: TRBJ1-6; V gene: TRBV2; CDR3 protein: CASCGGGDRGNSPLHF; CDR3 DNA: TGTGCCAGCTGTGGGGGCGGGGACAGGGGGAATTCACCCCTCCACTTT
D gene: .; clone size: .; J gene: TRBJ2-1; V gene: TRBV24-1; CDR3 protein: CATSDSLREQFF; CDR3 DNA: TGTGCCACCAGTGATTCGTTGCGTGAGCAGTTCTTC
D gene: .; clone size: .; J gene: TRBJ1-1; V gene: TRBV24-1; CDR3 protein: CATSVGGNTEAFF; CDR3 DNA: TGTGCCACCAGTGTCGGCGGAAACACTGAAGCTTTCTTT
D gene: .; clone size: .; J gene: TRBJ2-7; V gene: TRBV11-2; CDR3 protein: CASSLGGRNTYEQYF; CDR3 DNA: TGTGCCAGCAGCTTAGGGGGGAGGAACACCTACGAGCAGTACTTC
D gene: TRBD1; clone size: .; J gene: TRBJ2-7; V gene: TRBV5-5; CDR3 protein: CASSFTGTGSDEQYF; CDR3 DNA: TGTGCCAGCAGCTTCACCGGGACAGGATCGGACGAGCAGTACTTC
D gene: .; clone size: .; J gene: TRBJ2-7; V gene: TRBV7-3; CDR3 protein: CASSLDQGYEQYF; CDR3 DNA: TGTGCCAGCAGCTTAGACCAGGGGTACGAGCAGTACTTC
D gene: .; clone size: few; J gene: TRBJ1-1; V gene: TRBV6-1; CDR3 protein: CASSEWGVTEAFF; CDR3 DNA: TGTGCCAGCAGTGAGTGGGGGGTCACTGAAGCTTTCTTT
D gene: .; clone size: .; J gene: TRBJ1-4; V gene: TRBV19; CDR3 protein: CASSMSGFIGEKLFF; CDR3 DNA: TGTGCCAGTAGTATGTCCGGCTTTATAGGGGAAAAACTGTTTTTT
D gene: .; clone size: .; J gene: TRBJ2-3; V gene: TRBV3-1/TRBV3-2; CDR3 protein: CASSPRSQGGTDTQYF; CDR3 DNA: TGTGCCAGCAGCCCTAGGAGCCAGGGAGGCACAGATACGCAGTATTTT
D gene: .; clone size: .; J gene: TRBJ2-2; V gene: TRBV9; CDR3 protein: CASSVGSLRVETGELFF; CDR3 DNA: TGTGCCAGCAGCGTAGGGAGCTTGCGGGTCGAAACCGGGGAGCTGTTTTTT
D gene: .; clone size: .; J gene: TRBJ2-2; V gene: TRBV28; CDR3 protein: CASGVTTVGGELFF; CDR3 DNA: TGTGCCAGCGGGGTCACGACCGTTGGCGGGGAGCTGTTTTTT
D gene: .; clone size: .; J gene: TRBJ2-2; V gene: TRBV6-5; CDR3 protein: CASLQGSAGPGELFF; CDR3 DNA: TGTGCCAGCCTGCAGGGGAGCGCCGGCCCGGGGGAGCTGTTTTTT
D gene: .; clone size: .; J gene: TRBJ1-3; V gene: TRBV10-3; CDR3 protein: CAITEGRENTIYF; CDR3 DNA: TGTGCCATCACCGAGGGACGGGAGAACACCATATATTTT
D gene: TRBD2; clone size: .; J gene: TRBJ2-7; V gene: TRBV5-4; CDR3 protein: CASTSAGGHDEQYF; CDR3 DNA: TGTGCCAGCACCTCAGCGGGAGGGCATGACGAGCAGTACTTC
D gene: .; clone size: .; J gene: TRBJ2-7; V gene: TRBV7-2; CDR3 protein: CASSPGTYPYEQYF; CDR3 DNA: TGTGCCAGCAGCCCCGGGACCTATCCCTACGAGCAGTACTTC
D gene: TRBD2; clone size: .; J gene: TRBJ2-1; V gene: TRBV5-1; CDR3 protein: CASSPLGSGSFNEQFF; CDR3 DNA: TGCGCCAGCAGCCCTCTGGGTAGCGGGAGCTTTAACGAGCAGTTCTTC
D gene: TRBD2; clone size: .; J gene: TRBJ2-1; V gene: TRBV5-1; CDR3 protein: CASSFRGGRTGQFF; CDR3 DNA: TGCGCCAGCAGCTTCCGAGGCGGGAGAACCGGGCAGTTCTTC
D gene: TRBD1; clone size: .; J gene: TRBJ1-1; V gene: TRBV19; CDR3 protein: CATARGQGFVNTEAFF; CDR3 DNA: TGTGCCACAGCGAGGGGACAGGGCTTTGTGAACACTGAAGCTTTCTTT
D gene: .; clone size: .; J gene: TRBJ2-5; V gene: TRBV7-8; CDR3 protein: CASSLPRTVQETQYF; CDR3 DNA: TGTGCCAGCAGCTTACCGCGGACGGTACAAGAGACCCAGTACTTC
D gene: .; clone size: once; J gene: TRBJ1-1; V gene: TRBV19; CDR3 protein: CASSSLGGNTEAFF; CDR3 DNA: TGTGCCAGTAGTAGCCTTGGGGGGAACACTGAAGCTTTCTTT
D gene: .; clone size: .; J gene: TRBJ1-1; V gene: TRBV9; CDR3 protein: CASSVGLSERVDTEAFF; CDR3 DNA: TGTGCCAGCAGCGTAGGCCTCAGCGAGAGGGTAGACACTGAAGCTTTCTTT
D gene: .; clone size: .; J gene: TRBJ2-2; V gene: TRBV10-1; CDR3 protein: CASSGTPDGELFF; CDR3 DNA: TGCGCCAGCTCCGGGACCCCCGACGGGGAGCTGTTTTTT
D gene: TRBD2; clone size: .; J gene: TRBJ2-7; V gene: TRBV27; CDR3 protein: CASSWGLAGDEQYF; CDR3 DNA: TGTGCCAGCAGTTGGGGACTAGCGGGAGACGAGCAGTACTTC
D gene: .; clone size: .; J gene: TRBJ1-4; V gene: TRBV7-9; CDR3 protein: CASSRDERRTNEKLFF; CDR3 DNA: TGTGCCAGCAGCAGAGACGAGAGGCGAACTAATGAAAAACTGTTTTTT
D gene: .; clone size: .; J gene: TRBJ1-1; V gene: TRBV28; CDR3 protein: CASSENSLGFLSEAFF; CDR3 DNA: TGTGCCAGCAGTGAGAACAGTTTGGGTTTCCTTTCTGAAGCTTTCTTT
D gene: .; clone size: .; J gene: TRBJ2-2; V gene: TRBV11-2; CDR3 protein: CASSLLGSNTGELFF; CDR3 DNA: TGTGCCAGCAGCTTACTTGGGTCGAACACCGGGGAGCTGTTTTTT
D gene: TRBD2; clone size: .; J gene: TRBJ2-2; V gene: TRBV24-1; CDR3 protein: CATSALADTGELFF; CDR3 DNA: TGTGCCACCAGTGCACTAGCGGACACCGGGGAGCTGTTTTTT
D gene: .; clone size: once; J gene: TRBJ1-1; V gene: TRBV6-2/TRBV6-3; CDR3 protein: CASSYSKGKAFF; CDR3 DNA: TGTGCCAGCAGTTACTCGAAAGGGAAAGCTTTCTTT
D gene: .; clone size: .; J gene: TRBJ2-7; V gene: TRBV3-1/TRBV3-2; CDR3 protein: CASSQGTFPLREQYF; CDR3 DNA: TGTGCCAGCAGCCAAGGGACTTTCCCGCTCCGCGAGCAGTACTTC
D gene: .; clone size: .; J gene: TRBJ2-3; V gene: TRBV29-1; CDR3 protein: CSFHRQGRADTQYF; CDR3 DNA: TGCAGCTTTCACAGGCAGGGTCGTGCAGATACGCAGTATTTT
D gene: TRBD2; clone size: .; J gene: TRBJ2-5; V gene: TRBV13; CDR3 protein: CASGTSGGRETQYF; CDR3 DNA: TGTGCCAGCGGAACTAGCGGGGGGAGGGAGACCCAGTACTTC
D gene: .; clone size: .; J gene: TRBJ2-1; V gene: TRBV6-1; CDR3 protein: CASSGPGRAEGAGEQFF; CDR3 DNA: TGTGCCAGCAGTGGGCCGGGACGCGCGGAGGGGGCGGGGGAGCAGTTCTTC
D gene: TRBD2; clone size: .; J gene: TRBJ2-5; V gene: TRBV29-1; CDR3 protein: CSVESREGQVTQYF; CDR3 DNA: TGCAGCGTTGAATCTCGGGAGGGGCAGGTAACCCAGTACTTC
D gene: .; clone size: .; J gene: TRBJ1-1; V gene: TRBV29-1; CDR3 protein: CSVGGRSTEAFF; CDR3 DNA: TGCAGCGTGGGAGGCCGCAGCACTGAAGCTTTCTTT
D gene: .; clone size: .; J gene: TRBJ2-3; V gene: TRBV28; CDR3 protein: CASSLVENTQYF; CDR3 DNA: TGTGCCAGCAGTTTGGTAGAAAATACGCAGTATTTT
D gene: .; clone size: .; J gene: TRBJ2-1; V gene: TRBV5-4; CDR3 protein: CASSLSWGYNEQFF; CDR3 DNA: TGTGCCAGCAGCCTTAGCTGGGGCTACAATGAGCAGTTCTTC